Listed below are T cell receptor beta chains from one sample, sequenced in a study of T cell responses to AZD1222 COVID-19 vaccine. Profiling relied on immunoSEQ multiplex PCR, and the TCRdb table lists in-frame clones only, not all of them. This table has 120,000 to 150,000 clones, about 90% appearing once. The sequencing used peripheral blood, collected 28 days after the second AZD1222 dose. Receptors were obtained from an adult who received the AZD1222 COVID-19 vaccine. Each CDR3 is given with its conserved first and last residue. A D gene is named only where the DNA matches it firmly. Rows may omit the clone size; those that give it use once, few, many or a size class.

CDR3aa: CASSVEDRAHTQYF
CDR3nt: TGTGCCAGCAGCGTAGAGGACAGGGCTCATACGCAGTATTTT
j_gene: TRBJ2-3
v_gene: TRBV9
d_gene: TRBD1
abundance: -

CDR3aa: CASSSGLAKNIQYF
CDR3nt: TGTGCCAGCAGCTCCGGACTAGCCAAAAACATTCAGTACTTC
j_gene: TRBJ2-4
v_gene: TRBV11-2
d_gene: -
abundance: -

CDR3aa: CASSNPEGGTGTEAFF
CDR3nt: TGTGCCAGCAGTAACCCAGAGGGCGGCACGGGGACTGAAGCTTTCTTT
j_gene: TRBJ1-1
v_gene: TRBV21-1
d_gene: -
abundance: once

CDR3aa: CASSLEGQGNQPQHF
CDR3nt: TGCGCCAGCAGCTTGGAGGGACAGGGGAATCAGCCCCAGCATTTT
j_gene: TRBJ1-5
v_gene: TRBV5-1
d_gene: TRBD1
abundance: -

CDR3aa: CASSVGWLAGGGNEQFF
CDR3nt: TGTGCCAGCAGCGTAGGATGGCTAGCGGGAGGAGGGAATGAGCAGTTCTTC
j_gene: TRBJ2-1
v_gene: TRBV6-2/TRBV6-3
d_gene: TRBD2
abundance: -

CDR3aa: CASSHDRRSYGYTF
CDR3nt: TGTGCCAGCAGCCACGACAGGAGAAGCTATGGCTACACCTTC
j_gene: TRBJ1-2
v_gene: TRBV5-4
d_gene: -
abundance: once

CDR3aa: CASSQGQGAFSYGYTF
CDR3nt: TGTGCCAGCAGCCAGGGACAGGGGGCGTTTAGCTATGGCTACACCTTC
j_gene: TRBJ1-2
v_gene: TRBV27
d_gene: TRBD1
abundance: -

CDR3aa: CASSYGRESSYNEQFF
CDR3nt: TGTGCCAGCAGTTACGGGCGGGAGAGCTCCTACAATGAGCAGTTCTTC
j_gene: TRBJ2-1
v_gene: TRBV6-7
d_gene: TRBD2
abundance: -

CDR3aa: CATSDRDRGRDTQYF
CDR3nt: TGTGCCACCAGTGACAGAGACAGGGGGCGTGATACGCAGTATTTT
j_gene: TRBJ2-3
v_gene: TRBV24-1
d_gene: TRBD1
abundance: -

CDR3aa: CASSFVSQGGQPQHF
CDR3nt: TGTGCCAGCAGCTTTGTTTCGCAGGGGGGGCAGCCCCAGCATTTT
j_gene: TRBJ1-5
v_gene: TRBV7-2
d_gene: TRBD1
abundance: few

CDR3aa: CASKAGTGADTQYF
CDR3nt: TGTGCCAGTAAGGCAGGGACAGGGGCAGATACGCAGTATTTT
j_gene: TRBJ2-3
v_gene: TRBV19
d_gene: TRBD1
abundance: -

CDR3aa: CASSLDSGTVYGYTF
CDR3nt: TGTGCCAGCAGCCTTGATTCCGGGACAGTCTATGGCTACACCTTC
j_gene: TRBJ1-2
v_gene: TRBV7-9
d_gene: TRBD1
abundance: -

CDR3aa: CASSLWSAAQETQYF
CDR3nt: TGTGCCAGCAGCTTGTGGTCGGCAGCGCAAGAGACCCAGTACTTC
j_gene: TRBJ2-5
v_gene: TRBV5-6
d_gene: -
abundance: -

CDR3aa: CASSLDRVLTEAFF
CDR3nt: TGTGCCAGCAGTTTGGACAGGGTGTTAACTGAAGCTTTCTTT
j_gene: TRBJ1-1
v_gene: TRBV28
d_gene: TRBD1
abundance: -

CDR3aa: CASLSGGLMNTEAFF
CDR3nt: TGTGCCAGTCTAAGCGGGGGGCTGATGAACACTGAAGCTTTCTTT
j_gene: TRBJ1-1
v_gene: TRBV19
d_gene: -
abundance: -

CDR3aa: CASSLVGGRDEQFF
CDR3nt: TGTGCCAGCAGCTTAGTCGGGGGCCGCGATGAGCAGTTCTTC
j_gene: TRBJ2-1
v_gene: TRBV7-2
d_gene: -
abundance: once

CDR3aa: CASSPGGGPTDTQYF
CDR3nt: TGTGCCAGCAGCCCAGGGGGGGGGCCCACAGATACGCAGTATTTT
j_gene: TRBJ2-3
v_gene: TRBV7-3
d_gene: -
abundance: -

CDR3aa: CASSSLAGSGEQYF
CDR3nt: TGTGCCAGCAGCTCGTTGGCGGGGTCTGGGGAGCAGTACTTC
j_gene: TRBJ2-7
v_gene: TRBV11-2
d_gene: -
abundance: -

CDR3aa: CASSIGTGEGYEQYF
CDR3nt: TGTGCCAGCAGCATCGGGACAGGGGAAGGCTACGAGCAGTACTTC
j_gene: TRBJ2-7
v_gene: TRBV11-3
d_gene: TRBD1
abundance: few

CDR3aa: CASSRSSGQGRYEQYF
CDR3nt: TGTGCCAGCAGCCGATCAAGTGGACAGGGTCGATACGAGCAGTACTTC
j_gene: TRBJ2-7
v_gene: TRBV28
d_gene: TRBD1
abundance: -

CDR3aa: CASSSPGTGQHNEQFF
CDR3nt: TGTGCCAGCAGCTCCCCCGGGACAGGGCAACACAATGAGCAGTTCTTC
j_gene: TRBJ2-1
v_gene: TRBV28
d_gene: TRBD1
abundance: -

CDR3aa: CASSETNPGELFF
CDR3nt: TGTGCCAGCTCAGAGACAAACCCCGGGGAGCTGTTTTTT
j_gene: TRBJ2-2
v_gene: TRBV18
d_gene: -
abundance: -

CDR3aa: CASSQQQGIGNTIYF
CDR3nt: TGCGCCAGCAGCCAACAACAGGGAATTGGAAACACCATATATTTT
j_gene: TRBJ1-3
v_gene: TRBV4-3
d_gene: -
abundance: -

CDR3aa: CAWSVQMTGRDTQYF
CDR3nt: TGTGCCTGGAGTGTCCAGATGACAGGGAGGGACACGCAGTATTTT
j_gene: TRBJ2-3
v_gene: TRBV30
d_gene: -
abundance: -